This entry concerns a single TCR beta chain. What it binds is not known. This sample stems from a study of cytomegalovirus exposure and HLA in healthy donors. The primer mix had 60 Vbeta and 13 Jbeta primers. TCRdb's table, derived via immunoSEQ multiplex PCR, lists solely in-frame clones and lacks some. This sample carries approximately 140,000 clones, 55% to 75% of them seen once, and the ten largest clones take approximately 6.5%. Notes on the study in general: Most TCR sequences were seen very rarely across donors, but some public TCRs occurred in many.

Specimen: PBMCs. The sequence derives from a woman aged 55-70 years in good health and CMV-seropositive.

Written as DNA, the CDR3 is TGTGCCAGCATCGTCCTAGCGGGAGGGCAGCAGTACTTC. It specifies CASIVLAGGQQYF. The V call is TRBV7-2, the J call TRBJ2-7, with TRBD2 matching 12 bases. This CDR3 is built from 13 residues. Trimming removed 7 bases from V and 8 bases from J; junction bases left unmatched: 6. CDR1 and CDR2 from the germline V gene are SGHTA and FQGNSA.